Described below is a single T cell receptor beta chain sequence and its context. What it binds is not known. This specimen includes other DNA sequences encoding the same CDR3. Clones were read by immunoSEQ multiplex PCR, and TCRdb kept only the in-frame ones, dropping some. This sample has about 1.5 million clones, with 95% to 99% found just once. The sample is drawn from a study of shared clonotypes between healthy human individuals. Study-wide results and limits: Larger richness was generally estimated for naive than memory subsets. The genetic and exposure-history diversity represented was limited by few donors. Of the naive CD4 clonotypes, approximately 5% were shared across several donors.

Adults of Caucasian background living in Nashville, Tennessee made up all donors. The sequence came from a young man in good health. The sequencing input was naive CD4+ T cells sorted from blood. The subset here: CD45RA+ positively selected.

The CDR3 here is CASSSGIYGYTF. The CDR3 bases are TGTGCCAGCAGTTCCGGGATCTATGGCTACACCTTC. The chain links TRBV28 to TRBJ1-2; no firm D call. The V gene lost 4 bases and the J gene lost 4 bases, with 7 bases spanning the gap. Germline V gives CDR1 MDHEN, CDR2 SYDVKM. This CDR3 is 12 amino acids long.